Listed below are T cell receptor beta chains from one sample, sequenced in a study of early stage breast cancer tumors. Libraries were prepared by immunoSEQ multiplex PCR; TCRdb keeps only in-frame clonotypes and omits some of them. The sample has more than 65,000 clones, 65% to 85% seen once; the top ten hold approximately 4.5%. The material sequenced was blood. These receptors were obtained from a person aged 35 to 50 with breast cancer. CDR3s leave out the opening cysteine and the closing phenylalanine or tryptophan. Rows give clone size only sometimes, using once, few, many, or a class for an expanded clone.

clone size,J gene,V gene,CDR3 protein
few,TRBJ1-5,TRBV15,ATSRDQQPQH
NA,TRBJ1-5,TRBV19,ASSDSPNQPQH
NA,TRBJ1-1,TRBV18,ASSPGTGRNTEAF
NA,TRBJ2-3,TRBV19,ASRGGGTDTQY
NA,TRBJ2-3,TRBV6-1,ASSEGLTDTQY
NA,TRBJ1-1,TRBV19,ASSPRTGNTEAF
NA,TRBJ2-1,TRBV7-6,ASSYLQTSSYNEQF
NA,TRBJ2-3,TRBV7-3,ASGTGSTDTQY
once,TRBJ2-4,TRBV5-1,ASSYLAGDPYKNIQY
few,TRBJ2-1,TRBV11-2,ASSQTSGAYNEQF
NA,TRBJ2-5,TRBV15,ATSDYRARVETQY
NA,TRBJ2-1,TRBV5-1,ASSTDGSSYNEQF
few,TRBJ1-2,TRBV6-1,ASSPSFGGYT
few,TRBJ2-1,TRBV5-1,ASSLLSRENWDNEQF
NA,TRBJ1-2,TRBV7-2,ASRITGIYGYT
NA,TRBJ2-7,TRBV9,ASSVTGLEHEQY
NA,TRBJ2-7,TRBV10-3,AISDAGTSGPHGEQY
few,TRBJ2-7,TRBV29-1,SGGTTKGEQY
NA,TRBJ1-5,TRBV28,ASSLGTEGYQPQH
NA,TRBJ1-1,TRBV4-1,ASSPPFNTEAF
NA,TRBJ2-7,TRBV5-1,ASSCYEQY
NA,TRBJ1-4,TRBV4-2,ASSHPDREKLF
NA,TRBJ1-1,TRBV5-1,ATAPGTANTEAF
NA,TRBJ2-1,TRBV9,ASSPGGNEQF
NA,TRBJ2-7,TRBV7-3,ASSLTGASYEQY
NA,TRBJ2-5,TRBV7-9,ASSPRRLAAQETQY
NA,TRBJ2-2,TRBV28,ASSTGQGLAGFTGELF
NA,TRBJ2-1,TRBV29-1,SVQGYNEQF
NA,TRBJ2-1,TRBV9,ASSGSGSTTNEQF
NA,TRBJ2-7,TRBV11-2,ASSLGTGGYSYEQY
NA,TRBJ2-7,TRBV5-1,ASSPGTLAYEQY
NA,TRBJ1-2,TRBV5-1,ASKTGAEVDYGYT
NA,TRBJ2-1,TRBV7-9,ASSLGLADYNEQF
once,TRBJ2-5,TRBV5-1,ASSPLTGRQETQY
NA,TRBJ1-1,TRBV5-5,ASSLAPVTAEAF
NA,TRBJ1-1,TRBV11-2,ASSGDRVNTEAF
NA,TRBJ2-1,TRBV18,ASSPSQGNYNEQF
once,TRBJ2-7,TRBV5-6,ASSIGTGVYEQY
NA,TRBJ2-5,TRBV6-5,ASSLTGTTY
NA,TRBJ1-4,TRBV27,ASRGVTNEKLF
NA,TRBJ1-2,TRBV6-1,ASSPGQGLYGYT
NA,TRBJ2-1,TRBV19,ASTGLAGASRQF
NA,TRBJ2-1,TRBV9,ASSVDAGEVYNEQF
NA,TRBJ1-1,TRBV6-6,ASSYSGRGTEAF
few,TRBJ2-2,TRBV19,ATRRGHMNTGELF
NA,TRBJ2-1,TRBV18,ASSPRSGEYNEQF
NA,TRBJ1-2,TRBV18,ASSQDRDYGYT
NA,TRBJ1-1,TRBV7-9,ASSAGTRNTEAF
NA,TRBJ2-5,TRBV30,AWSGLGTQY
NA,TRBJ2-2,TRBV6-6,ASSYSPGPTGELF
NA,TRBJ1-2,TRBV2,ASTKAPTDYYGYT
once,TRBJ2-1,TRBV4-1,ASSRGTVNEQF
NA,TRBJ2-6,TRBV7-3,ASSRQGGYGANVLT
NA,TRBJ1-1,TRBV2,ASKRDRDWTEAF
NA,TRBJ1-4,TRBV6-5,ASSYSNGGGEKLF
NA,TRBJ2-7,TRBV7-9,ASSTLTPTGTYEQY
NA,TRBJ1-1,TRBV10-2,ASSGRQGGNTEAF
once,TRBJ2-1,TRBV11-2,ASSDRDGNYNEQF
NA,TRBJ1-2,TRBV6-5,ASSKDGNYGYT